This T cell receptor beta chain appears in the sequencing data of a study of blood T cell repertoires in COVID-19. A single count supports this clone. Original processing methods: Amplified reference gene primers provided the basis for estimating nucleated cell counts. Method: immunoSEQ multiplex PCR; TCRdb's copy keeps in-frame clones and lacks some. V and J calls and clone size are as listed in that table; D and trimming were resolved from the DNA. The sample lists over 250,000 clones, 80% to 95% seen once, with around 2.2% in the top ten. The material sequenced was peripheral blood. This clonotype originated in a woman under 40 with COVID-19, enrolled during active disease.

CDR3 protein: CASSQDVRLGHEQYF. For the CDR3, the DNA is TGTGCCAGCAGCCAAGATGTCCGGCTAGGCCACGAGCAGTACTTC. The chain is built from TRBV3-1 (or the pseudogene TRBV3-2) and TRBJ2-7; no clear D. This CDR3 comprises 15 residues. The V end lost 0 bases, the J end lost 5 bases, and 14 bases lay between the germline ends. Germline assignment: CDR1 LGHDT and CDR2 YNNKEL (reference sequence).